A selection of T cell receptor beta chains follows, all from one sample in a study of blood T cell repertoires in COVID-19. Generated by immunoSEQ multiplex PCR, the TCRdb table keeps only in-frame clones and is missing some. The sample yields roughly 330,000 clones, around nine tenths seen once. The sequencing input was PBMCs or T cells enriched from blood (not recorded which). All receptors come from a woman aged 25 to 39 who had recovered from COVID-19. The CDR3 runs from the conserved cysteine through the conserved F or W. The D gene is left open where the match is weak. For some rows the clone size is stated as once, few or many, or as a class when expanded; others skip it.

TGTGCCAGCAGCATCAACCGGGACAGCGGGTGGGAGCAGTACTTC	CASSINRDSGWEQYF	TRBV7-9	TRBJ2-7	once	NA
TGTGCCAGCAGCGTAGGCCCACCCCGAGGGCAAGTGGGCTACACCTTC	CASSVGPPRGQVGYTF	TRBV9	TRBJ1-2	NA	NA
TGCAGCGTCGTAGGGGGACAGTTAGACGAGCAGTACTTC	CSVVGGQLDEQYF	TRBV29-1	TRBJ2-7	NA	TRBD1
TGCAGCGTTGAGGGACAGGGGGCATCTGAAGCTTTCTTT	CSVEGQGASEAFF	TRBV29-1	TRBJ1-1	few	TRBD1
TGTGCCAGCAGCCAAGATCGGCTCGGGTCCGGAAACACCATATATTTT	CASSQDRLGSGNTIYF	TRBV3-1/TRBV3-2	TRBJ1-3	NA	NA
TGTGCCAGCAGTTTAATACAGGGGGCTGAAGCTTTCTTT	CASSLIQGAEAFF	TRBV27	TRBJ1-1	NA	TRBD1
TGTGCCAGCAGCGTAGACTTGACAGGGGTCTACGAGCAGTACTTC	CASSVDLTGVYEQYF	TRBV9	TRBJ2-7	NA	TRBD1
TGTGCCAGCAGCCTCAACAGTTTTCCGTCGAACACTGAAGCTTTCTTT	CASSLNSFPSNTEAFF	TRBV14	TRBJ1-1	NA	NA
TGTGCCAGCAGTTGGACAGGAGACAATCAGCCCCAGCATTTT	CASSWTGDNQPQHF	TRBV6-5	TRBJ1-5	NA	TRBD1
TGTGCCAGCAGCCAAGCCTGGGGGGGTCCCGGAAACACCATATATTTT	CASSQAWGGPGNTIYF	TRBV3-1/TRBV3-2	TRBJ1-3	NA	NA
TGTGCCAGCAGCCAAGGTCTAGCCGTCTACGAGCAGTACTTC	CASSQGLAVYEQYF	TRBV3-1/TRBV3-2	TRBJ2-7	NA	NA